The source of this TCR beta chain is a study of T-cell memory formation after mild COVID-19. Study-level findings and limits: Clones that shrank (day 15 to 85) were balanced CD4/CD8, whereas later expanders leaned CD4+. Pre-infection memory harbored some responding clones, suggesting cross-reactive memory joined.

V lost 4 bases to trimming and J lost 6 bases; unmatched junction nucleotides: 4. Germline V CDR1 and CDR2: SNHLY, FYNNEI. This CDR3 comprises 14 residues. TCRdb independently ran MiXCR on the 5' RACE reads; one entry per CDR3 protein. The sample records 170,000 or so distinct CDR3 sequences, roughly 28% being singletons. Points on this clonotype: Its antigen is currently unknown.

This TCR was sampled from an adult woman who had mild COVID-19 (a few samples of this study predate the infection). Cell type and time point are not known. V usage is TRBV2 and J usage is TRBJ2-3; TRBD2 matches 10 bases. The sample consisted of PBMCs or a T cell subset sorted from them (not recorded which). CDR3 region: CASSAPSGGDTQYF. CDR3 DNA: TGTGCCAGCAGTGCCCCTAGCGGGGGCGATACGCAGTATTTT.